Shown below are 21 T cell receptor beta chains from a single sample sequenced in a study of spatial heterogeneity in lung cancer. Regarding the study as a whole: For expanded intratumoral alpha and beta TCRs, counts tracked tumor mutation counts.

These TCRs are of unknown antigen specificity. Specified time point: sample taken at primary tumor resection. TCRdb itself ran the 5' RACE reads through MiXCR, one entry per CDR3 protein. There are 13,000 or so distinct CDR3 sequences in the sample; approximately 5.4% occur only once, and roughly 10% lies in the top ten. The sample consisted of lung tumor tissue, taken at surgery. The source of these receptors is a female donor with early-stage non-small cell lung cancer.

This clonotype was observed many times. The rearrangement joins TRBV29-1 to TRBJ2-7, with 12 nucleotides matching TRBD1. This CDR3 region has 13 residues. Trimming cost V 4 bases and J 7 bases; bases outside gene matches: 5. The germline V gene has CDR1 SQVTM and CDR2 ANQGSEA. CDR3 residues: CSVARDRGREQYF. CDR3 in DNA: TGCAGCGTTGCCCGGGACAGGGGGCGAGAGCAGTACTTC.

By share of the sample, this clonotype is medium-sized. This sequence joins TRBV11-2 and TRBJ2-1; D may be TRBD2 (5 bases). Germline lookup yields CDR1 SGHAT and CDR2 FQNNGV. V lost 3 bases, J lost 9 bases, and 18 bases lay in between. The CDR3 covers 15 residues. The CDR3 is CASSLFPTSRGEQFF. The CDR3 DNA follows: TGTGCCAGCAGCTTGTTCCCCACTAGTCGTGGTGAGCAGTTCTTC.

By frequency in the sample, this clonotype is large (0.1 to 1%). V and J are TRBV7-2 and TRBJ1-1; 7 nucleotides agree with TRBD1. CDR3 size: 15 residues. J gave up 4 bases and V 1 base, and 6 bases lay outside the gene matches. The germline V gene encodes CDR1 SGHTA and CDR2 FQGNSA. CDR3 DNA: TGTGCCAGCAGCTTAGAAGCAGGGGGTGGCACTGAAGCTTTCTTT. Encoded protein: CASSLEAGGGTEAFF.

The sample holds many counts of this clonotype. V usage is TRBV6-5 and J usage is TRBJ2-3; no firm D call. This CDR3 has 13 amino acids. V was cut by 1 base and J by 2 bases, with 4 bases left in between. Germline lookup yields CDR1 MNHEY and CDR2 SVGAGI. The CDR3 region has the DNA TGTGCCAGCAGTTACTTCTCCACAGATACGCAGTATTTT. As protein: CASSYFSTDTQYF.

This clonotype was counted ten times or more. The chain is built from TRBV14 and TRBJ1-2; 7 bases are a match to TRBD1. The CDR3 loop spans 15 amino acids. Germline V lookup: CDR1 SGHDN, CDR2 FVKESK. After removal of 5 bases from V and 7 bases from J, the junction contained 13 bases not matched to a gene. The CDR3 loop is CASSMGQPKIAGYTF. In DNA form, the CDR3 reads TGTGCCAGCAGCATGGGACAGCCAAAGATTGCTGGCTACACCTTC.

This clonotype was picked up many times. This sequence joins TRBV10-3 and TRBJ2-2; perhaps TRBD1 as D (5 bases). CDR1 is ENHRY and CDR2 is SYGVKD in the germline V gene. CDR3 size: 14 residues. The V and J ends lost 4 bases and 1 base respectively, with 7 bases between them. CDR3 DNA sequence: TGTGCCATCAGTGTGACAGAGAACACCGGGGAGCTGTTTTTT. It encodes CAISVTENTGELFF.

This clonotype was counted ten times or more. CDR3 residues: CASSLAGGGSNEQFF. The CDR3 DNA follows: TGTGCCAGCAGCTTGGCAGGGGGGGGATCTAATGAGCAGTTCTTC. The chain has TRBV5-4 and TRBJ2-1; D tentatively reads TRBD1 or TRBD2 (7 bases each). The CDR3 covers 15 residues. V lost 0 bases and J lost 7, with 14 bases in between. Germline V lookup: CDR1 SGHNT, CDR2 YYREEE (reference sequence).

This clonotype was recorded at least ten times. The chain links TRBV6-1 to TRBJ2-2; TRBD1 aligns across 8 bases. V trimming: 7 bases; J trimming: 4 bases; junction bases outside the gene matches: 8. CDR3 size: 15 residues. CDR1 and CDR2 from the germline V gene are MNHNS and SASEGT. CDR3 nucleotide sequence: TGTGCCAGCAAATTCAGGACAGGGATCACCGGGGAGCTGTTTTTT. This sequence encodes CASKFRTGITGELFF.

This clonotype rates as medium-sized. The V and J genes are TRBV7-8 and TRBJ2-3; 12 positions match TRBD2. The trim removed 5 bases at V and 3 bases at J, leaving 6 bases unmatched. The V gene's germline CDR1 is SGHVS and CDR2 FQNEAQ. The CDR3 is 16 amino acids. This CDR3 reads CASSRRTSGATDTQYF. As DNA, the CDR3 is TGTGCCAGCAGCAGAAGGACTAGCGGGGCAACAGATACGCAGTATTTT.

In its sample, this clonotype was seen many times. This chain links TRBV20-1 with TRBJ2-5; D unresolved. Trimming took off 3 bases at V and 0 bases at J, with 8 bases between the two ends. Germline-derived CDR1 and CDR2 are DFQATT and SNEGSKA (reference sequence). This CDR3 spans 13 amino acids. The CDR3: CSARGRYQETQYF. In DNA form, the CDR3 reads TGCAGTGCTAGGGGTCGATACCAAGAGACCCAGTACTTC.

This clonotype was observed at least ten times. V gene TRBV7-2 combines with J gene TRBJ1-5; D might be TRBD1 (6 bases). This CDR3 comprises 15 residues. From germline, CDR1 is SGHTA and CDR2 FQGNSA. With 1 base removed from V and 9 bases from J, the gap between germline ends came to 16 bases. Written as DNA, the CDR3 is TGTGCCAGCAGCTTAGTTTTAGGGGGGCTCGGGCCCCAGCATTTT. Amino acids: CASSLVLGGLGPQHF.

This clonotype was observed at least ten times. The rearrangement joins TRBV28 to TRBJ2-7; either TRBD1 or TRBD2 may fit D (6 bases each). This CDR3 is built from 11 residues. Germline CDR1 reads MDHEN; CDR2 reads SYDVKM. Trimming took off 7 bases at V and 12 bases at J, with 16 bases between the two ends. CDR3 nucleotides: TGTGCCAGCACCTACCGGGGGCGTGGGTACTTC. Protein product: CASTYRGRGYF.

This clonotype was counted many times. The rearrangement uses TRBV7-8 and TRBJ2-5, with D maybe TRBD2 (5 bases). Trimming left V 6 bases short and J 5 bases short, with 16 bases between. There are 14 residues in the CDR3. CDR1 is SGHVS and CDR2 is FQNEAQ in the germline V gene. For the CDR3, the DNA is TGTGCCAGCAGGGGAGAGGGTAGCATCGAGACCCAGTACTTC. Translation gives CASRGEGSIETQYF.

This clonotype was counted at least ten times. The chain links TRBV4-1 to TRBJ1-4, with no clear D. Germline V gene sequence: CDR1 MGHRA, CDR2 YSYEKL. V was trimmed by 4 bases and J by 3 bases, leaving 9 bases between them. The CDR3 has 14 amino acids. The CDR3 sequence: CASSRQTANEKLFF. The CDR3 region has the DNA TGCGCCAGCAGCCGTCAAACCGCTAATGAAAAACTGTTTTTT.

This clonotype was picked up many times. The rearrangement uses TRBV6-2 or TRBV6-3 and TRBJ1-2; 10 nucleotides line up with TRBD1. J was trimmed by 2 bases and V by 6 bases; bases with no gene match: 6. This CDR3 contains 15 residues. Germline CDR1 MNHEY, CDR2 SVGEGT. The CDR3, as DNA: TGTGCCAGCAGCTCTTGGACAGGGGGGAACTATGGCTACACCTTC. It yields the protein CASSSWTGGNYGYTF.

This clonotype was detected many times. The chain links TRBV29-1 to TRBJ1-4, with unresolved D. This CDR3 region has 13 residues. Deletions cut 1 base from V and 8 bases from J, with 11 bases between. Germline V gives CDR1 SQVTM, CDR2 ANQGSEA. CDR3: CSVEGPTREKLFF. The CDR3 nucleotides are TGCAGCGTTGAAGGCCCAACTAGGGAAAAACTGTTTTTT. Full variable domain (rest looked up from reference TRBV29-1 and TRBJ1-4): SAVISQKPSRDICQRGTSLTIQCQVDSQVTMMFWYRQQPGQSLTLIATANQGSEATYESGFVIDKFPISRPNLTFSTLTVSNMSPEDSSIYLCSVEGPTREKLFFGSGTQLSVL.

The gene calls are TRBV15 and TRBJ2-3, with D hard to call. The CDR3 length is 15 residues. Germline V gene data show CDR1 as LNHNV and CDR2 as YYDKDF (reference sequence). V was pared by 3 bases and J by 2 bases, with 12 bases between. CDR3 residues: CATSSRLSLTDTQYF. The CDR3 DNA is TGTGCCACCAGCAGTCGACTTTCTCTCACAGATACGCAGTATTTT.

Ten or more counts support this clonotype. This rearrangement joins TRBV19 to TRBJ1-4, with D unresolved. V lost 5 bases and J lost 8, with 12 bases in between. Per germline, CDR1 LNHDA and CDR2 SQIVND (reference sequence). The CDR3 extends over 13 amino acids. CDR3 residues: CASSAASGEKLFF. In nucleotides, the CDR3 is TGTGCCAGTAGTGCGGCGTCTGGGGAAAAACTGTTTTTT.

At least ten counts were recorded for this clonotype. This chain links TRBV7-9 with TRBJ1-2; D is unresolved. Trimming removed 4 bases at V and 7 bases at J, with 13 bases between. The length of the CDR3 is 13 residues. Per the germline V gene, CDR1 is SEHNR and CDR2 is FQNEAQ (reference sequence). CDR3 DNA sequence: TGTGCCAGCAGCTCCGGCAGCCGTCGTGGCTACACCTTC. This encodes CASSSGSRRGYTF.

The sample holds many counts of this clonotype. This chain connects TRBV28 to TRBJ2-7; 7 bases agree with TRBD1. Germline values: CDR1 MDHEN, CDR2 SYDVKM. Germline trimming cut 6 bases from V and 3 bases from J; bases unmatched to any gene: 14. The length of the CDR3 is 16 residues. The CDR3 nucleotides read TGTGCCAGCAGCCGTCGGTTTAGGGGGCTGATCTACGAGCAGTACTTC. Protein sequence: CASSRRFRGLIYEQYF.

The sample holds many counts of this clonotype. The CDR3 bases are TGTGCCAGCAGCTTACTAGCCAGGACCATAGGTAGCAATCAGCCCCAGCATTTT. Translation: CASSLLARTIGSNQPQHF. V usage is TRBV7-8 and J usage is TRBJ1-5; D uncertain. The CDR3 is 18 residues long. Germline CDR1 reads SGHVS; CDR2 reads FQNEAQ. V lost 2 bases and J lost 0, with 17 bases in between.